This entry lists 29 T cell receptor beta chains sequenced from one sample in a study of human T cells and chemical hapten exposure. It was unfractionated whole blood from which total RNA was extracted. TCRdb recomputed calls from the 5' RACE reads with MiXCR, one row per CDR3 protein. The sample has 110,000 or so distinct CDR3 sequences, 19% seen once; the top ten hold around 2.7%. The receptor set was obtained from a human donor in good health.

This chain joins TRBV9 and TRBJ2-2; the D gene is possibly TRBD1 (6 bases). CDR3 size: 14 residues. Trimming shortened V by 2 bases and J by 5 bases, and 10 bases separated the two germline ends. CDR1 is SGDLS, CDR2 YYNGEE, per germline. This CDR3 reads CASSVKGETGELFF. Here the CDR3 DNA reads TGTGCCAGCAGCGTGAAGGGGGAAACCGGGGAGCTGTTTTTT.

The chain is built from TRBV6-1 and TRBJ2-3; 9 bases align to TRBD2. Looked up from germline, CDR1 is MNHNS and CDR2 is SASEGT. This CDR3 comprises 18 residues. V gave up 4 bases and J gave up 0 bases; unmatched junction bases: 11. CDR3 residues: CASSVQSSGVTSTDTQYF. The CDR3 region has the DNA TGTGCCAGCAGTGTACAGTCTAGCGGGGTAACTAGCACAGATACGCAGTATTTT.

This sequence joins TRBV20-1 and TRBJ2-1, with TRBD1 as a possible D gene (5 bases). CDR1 DFQATT and CDR2 SNEGSKA come from the germline V gene (reference sequence). The CDR3 consists of 17 residues. The ends were cut back, 6 bases at V and 1 base at J, with 22 bases in the middle. This chain's CDR3 is CSATRVASVSSYNEQFF. Here the CDR3 DNA reads TGCAGTGCCACCAGGGTCGCGAGTGTGAGTTCCTACAATGAGCAGTTCTTC.

The rearrangement links TRBV28 to TRBJ1-1; 11 bases fit TRBD1. CDR1 is MDHEN, CDR2 SYDVKM, per germline. J lost 7 bases, V lost 5 bases, and 12 bases had no gene match. This CDR3 spans 16 amino acids. CDR3: CASSQGQGAFLGEAFF. The CDR3 DNA reads TGTGCCAGCAGTCAAGGACAGGGGGCTTTTTTGGGTGAAGCTTTCTTT.

This clonotype was counted ten times or more. This chain links TRBV7-9 with TRBJ2-2, with 11 bases identical to TRBD2. The CDR3 contains 15 residues. The V gene's germline CDR1 is SEHNR and CDR2 FQNEAQ (reference sequence). The ends lost 8 bases at V and 7 bases at J; junction bases unmatched: 9. CDR3 loop: CASRELAGEGGELFF. The CDR3 bases are TGTGCCAGCCGCGAACTAGCGGGGGAAGGCGGGGAGCTGTTTTTT.

This clonotype came up a few times. The rearrangement uses TRBV28 and TRBJ1-2, with TRBD1 matching 8 bases. The CDR3 is 15 amino acids. CDR1 and CDR2 (germline): MDHEN, SYDVKM. The junction had 12 bases not matched to a gene; V was cut back by 5 bases and J by 7 bases. The CDR3 spells CASSPPDRASVGYTF. The CDR3 region has the DNA TGTGCCAGCAGTCCACCGGACAGGGCGTCAGTTGGCTACACCTTC.

This clonotype was observed a few times. V is TRBV20-1 and J is TRBJ2-1; D might be TRBD1 (5 bases). Per the germline V gene, CDR1 is DFQATT and CDR2 is SNEGSKA (reference sequence). The CDR3 runs 15 residues. The V end lost 1 base, the J end lost 7 bases, and 17 bases lay between the germline ends. The CDR3 region is CSARGGSGLGNEQFF. The CDR3 DNA reads TGCAGTGCTAGAGGAGGTTCAGGGCTCGGAAATGAGCAGTTCTTC.

This clonotype was recorded a few times. The V and J genes are TRBV4-1 and TRBJ1-2; D is undetermined. The germline V gene has CDR1 MGHRA and CDR2 YSYEKL. With 4 bases removed from V and 4 bases from J, the gap between germline ends came to 10 bases. This CDR3 has 13 amino acids. In nucleotides, the CDR3 is TGCGCCAGCAGCCGTGATAGACTCTATGGCTACACCTTC. Residues: CASSRDRLYGYTF.

This clonotype was counted a few times. The chain uses TRBV7-3 and TRBJ1-2; 9 positions match TRBD1. The CDR3 consists of 14 residues. J was trimmed by 4 bases and V by 5 bases; bases with no gene match: 5. The germline gives CDR1 SGHTA, CDR2 FQGTGA. The CDR3 loop reads CASSPTDRGYGYTF. The CDR3 DNA sequence: TGTGCCAGCAGCCCCACGGACAGGGGCTATGGCTACACCTTC.

The chain combines TRBV14 with TRBJ1-1; tentative D call: TRBD1 (5 bases). The germline CDR1 and CDR2 sequences are SGHDN and FVKESK. The germline V and J ends were trimmed by 2 bases and 6 bases, with 10 bases remaining between them. This CDR3 is built from 13 residues. The DNA for the CDR3 is TGTGCCAGCAGCCAACAGGGACTGGCTGAAGCTTTCTTT. Its protein product is CASSQQGLAEAFF.

This clonotype was recorded a few times. V usage is TRBV7-9 and J usage is TRBJ2-1; possibly TRBD2 for D (5 bases). Trimming stripped 10 bases from V and 7 bases from J, with 11 bases between. The germline CDR1 and CDR2 sequences are SEHNR and FQNEAQ (reference sequence). The CDR3 runs to 11 residues. Here the CDR3 DNA reads TGTGCCATCCGCCGAGGGAATGAGCAGTTCTTC. It translates to CAIRRGNEQFF.

This clonotype was counted a few times. The chain employs TRBV11-2 and TRBJ2-1; 8 bases are shared with TRBD2. V gave up 3 bases and J gave up 1 base; unmatched junction bases: 5. Germline V gene data show CDR1 as SGHAT and CDR2 as FQNNGV. This CDR3 has 16 residues. CDR3 region: CASSFGTSRSYNEQFF. The DNA of the CDR3 is TGTGCCAGCAGCTTCGGGACTAGTCGTTCCTACAATGAGCAGTTCTTC.

This clonotype was seen a few times. The J gene is TRBJ2-4, the V gene TRBV4-2; D call uncertain. Trimming shortened V by 0 bases and J by 0 bases, and 9 bases separated the two germline ends. Germline V gives CDR1 LGHNA, CDR2 YNFKEQ. This CDR3 is 16 amino acids long. The CDR3, as DNA: TGTGCCAGCAGCCAAGAGTCGACTTCAGCCAAAAACATTCAGTACTTC. Translated, it gives CASSQESTSAKNIQYF.

This clonotype was seen a handful of times. The chain couples TRBV28 to TRBJ2-5; perhaps TRBD2 as D (6 bases). The CDR3 sequence is 15 residues long. V was pared by 3 bases and J by 1 base, with 12 bases between. Per germline, CDR1 MDHEN and CDR2 SYDVKM. CDR3 protein: CASSFPQGLQETQYF. The CDR3 region has the DNA TGTGCCAGCAGTTTCCCCCAGGGACTCCAAGAGACCCAGTACTTC.

This clonotype was detected many times. The V gene is TRBV14, the J gene TRBJ1-1; D possibly corresponds to TRBD1 (5 bases). Trimming cost V 4 bases and J 0 bases, with 9 bases left between them. CDR1 is SGHDN and CDR2 is FVKESK in the germline V gene. The CDR3 totals 14 residues. In nucleotides, the CDR3 is TGTGCCAGCAGCCCTCCAGGGATGAACACTGAAGCTTTCTTT. This translates into CASSPPGMNTEAFF.

This clonotype was detected only once. The J gene is TRBJ1-5, the V gene TRBV28; 11 nucleotides agree with TRBD1. Looked up from germline, CDR1 is MDHEN and CDR2 is SYDVKM. The CDR3 runs 16 residues. V lost 5 bases and J lost 4; bases outside the gene matches: 7. CDR3: CASSRSGQGANQPQHF. CDR3 nucleotides: TGTGCCAGCAGTCGATCCGGACAGGGGGCTAATCAGCCCCAGCATTTT.

This clonotype was seen only a few times. This chain links TRBV28 with TRBJ2-7, with 8 bases aligning to TRBD1. The junction had 4 bases not matched to a gene; V was cut back by 8 bases and J by 1 base. This CDR3 comprises 13 residues. Germline values: CDR1 MDHEN, CDR2 SYDVKM. The CDR3 nucleotides read TGTGCCAGCCAAGACAGGGGTTCCTACGAGCAGTACTTC. It yields the protein CASQDRGSYEQYF. Complete variable domain (other parts from reference TRBV28 and TRBJ2-7): DVKVTQSSRYLVKRTGEKVFLECVQDMDHENMFWYRQDPGLGLRLIYFSYDVKMKEKGDIPEGYSVSREKKERFSLILESASTNQTSMYLCASQDRGSYEQYFGPGTRLTVT.

The V gene is TRBV19, the J gene TRBJ1-2; D is perhaps TRBD1 (5 bases). V lost 7 bases to trimming and J lost 4 bases, with 16 bases between them. The CDR3 runs to 14 residues. CDR1 is LNHDA and CDR2 is SQIVND in the germline V gene (reference sequence). CDR3 sequence reads: CASTGTSQGYGYTF. CDR3 DNA: TGTGCCAGTACCGGAACCTCCCAGGGCTATGGCTACACCTTC.

This chain joins TRBV5-1 and TRBJ1-6; unclear D gene. V was trimmed by 4 bases and J by 7 bases, leaving 9 bases between them. This CDR3 has 13 amino acids. Germline V gene data show CDR1 as SGHRS and CDR2 as YFSETQ. For the CDR3, the DNA is TGCGCCAGCAGCCCCTCGGGGAATTCACCCCTCCACTTT. This encodes CASSPSGNSPLHF.

The chain uses TRBV5-1 and TRBJ2-3, with 10 bases matching TRBD2. CDR3 length equals 15 residues. CDR1 and CDR2 from the germline V gene are SGHRS and YFSETQ. After removal of 2 bases from V and 2 bases from J, the junction contained 2 bases not matched to a gene. The CDR3 loop reads CASSFSGRVTDTQYF. CDR3 nucleotides: TGCGCCAGCAGCTTCAGCGGGAGGGTCACAGATACGCAGTATTTT.

The chain combines TRBV28 with TRBJ2-2; a possible D gene is TRBD1 (6 bases). The CDR3 is 11 amino acids. Germline CDR1 and CDR2: MDHEN and SYDVKM. The CDR3: CVCRGTGELFF. CDR3 in DNA: TGTGTCTGCAGGGGAACCGGGGAGCTGTTTTTT.

This chain uses TRBV29-1 with TRBJ2-2, with D uncertain. V shed 5 bases and J shed 1 base, with 11 bases lying between them. Germline V lookup: CDR1 SQVTM, CDR2 ANQGSEA. There are 14 residues in the CDR3. The CDR3 region has the DNA TGCAGCGTTCGGGCAGGCATGAACACCGGGGAGCTGTTTTTT. This codes for CSVRAGMNTGELFF.

The rearrangement uses TRBV7-2 and TRBJ1-5, with D uncertain. Germline loops: CDR1 SGHTA, CDR2 FQGNSA. The CDR3 covers 13 residues. V lost 2 bases, J lost 9 bases, and 11 bases lay in between. The CDR3 bases are TGTGCCAGCAGCTTAAAGGAAATCGGGCCCCAGCATTTT. This codes for CASSLKEIGPQHF.

This clonotype was observed a handful of times. The chain has TRBV28 and TRBJ1-6; perhaps TRBD1 as D (5 bases). The ends were cut back, 4 bases at V and 3 bases at J, with 7 bases in the middle. There are 14 residues in the CDR3. Germline values: CDR1 MDHEN, CDR2 SYDVKM. The CDR3 reads CASSWGLYNSPLHF. CDR3 nucleotides: TGTGCCAGCAGTTGGGGCCTCTATAATTCACCCCTCCACTTT.

The CDR3 coding sequence is TGTGCCAGCAGCCCCTTCGGGGTCAATGAGCAGTTCTTC. Its protein is CASSPFGVNEQFF. The chain recombines TRBV11-2 with TRBJ2-1, with D tentatively TRBD2 (5 bases). CDR1 and CDR2 (germline): SGHAT, FQNNGV. Trimming removed 5 bases at V and 6 bases at J, with 11 bases between. The CDR3 is made up of 13 amino acids. The full variable domain, with the rest looked up from reference TRBV11-2 and TRBJ2-1, is EAGVAQSPRYKIIEKRQSVAFWCNPISGHATLYWYQQILGQGPKLLIQFQNNGVVDDSQLPKDRFSAERLKGVDSTLKIQPAKLEDSAVYLCASSPFGVNEQFFGPGTRLTVL.

In its sample, this clonotype was seen a few times. For the CDR3, the DNA is TGTGCCAGCAGCCCGTCTAGCGGGAGGGTGGGTGAGCAGTTCTTC. Its protein product is CASSPSSGRVGEQFF. This sequence joins TRBV7-2 and TRBJ2-1, with 12 bases lining up with TRBD2. V was pared by 5 bases and J by 9 bases, with 8 bases of the junction left unmatched. The CDR3 is made up of 15 amino acids. Germline CDR1 SGHTA, CDR2 FQGNSA.

This clonotype appeared many times. The chain uses TRBV7-9 and TRBJ2-5, with TRBD2 identical over 10 bases. The CDR3 sequence is 15 residues long. From germline, CDR1 is SEHNR and CDR2 FQNEAQ (reference sequence). J lost 1 base, V lost 5 bases, and 4 bases had no gene match. The CDR3 sequence is CASSRLAGRQETQYF. The CDR3, as DNA: TGTGCCAGCAGCAGACTAGCGGGCCGCCAAGAGACCCAGTACTTC.

The chain joins TRBV24-1 to TRBJ1-5; 12 bases fit TRBD1. Germline-derived CDR1 and CDR2 are KGHDR and SFDVKD. V lost 4 bases and J lost 5; bases outside the gene matches: 5. This CDR3 has 16 residues. In DNA, the CDR3 is TGTGCCACCAGTGACCGGGACAGGGGGCTTCATCAGCCCCAGCATTTT. It translates to CATSDRDRGLHQPQHF.

The rearrangement uses TRBV28 and TRBJ2-5; perhaps TRBD1 as D (6 bases). V was cut by 7 bases and J by 2 bases, with 14 bases left in between. The CDR3 consists of 14 residues. CDR1 and CDR2 from the germline V gene are MDHEN and SYDVKM. CDR3 sequence reads: CASTPGARQETQYF. The CDR3 DNA is TGTGCCAGCACCCCAGGGGCCCGTCAAGAGACCCAGTACTTC.